The rows below give T cell receptor beta chains drawn from one sample of a study of tumor-infiltrating lymphocytes in primary liver carcinoma. From the multiplex PCR reads, TCRdb called clonotypes with MiXCR, one entry per CDR3 protein. The data contain some 180,000 distinct CDR3 sequences, around four fifths of them singletons. Sequenced sample: tumor tissue from primary liver carcinoma. These receptors were obtained from a man aged 40-49 years with primary liver carcinoma and hepatitis B virus infection. Both conserved end residues are part of each CDR3. Fields, in order: V gene, D gene, clone size, J gene, CDR3 protein, CDR3 DNA. D genes are given only for firm matches. Clone size is shown for a subset of rows, as once, few, many or a class of expanded clone.

>TRBV29-1|-|-|TRBJ1-1
CSVEVGLMNTEAFF
TGCAGCGTTGAAGTCGGCCTCATGAACACTGAAGCTTTCTTT
>TRBV29-1|-|-|TRBJ1-2
CSARAPPGTLVANYGYTF
TGCAGCGCTCGGGCACCACCAGGAACTCTAGTGGCTAACTATGGCTACACCTTC
>TRBV11-1|TRBD2|once|TRBJ2-5
CASILTGLAAETQYF
TGTGCAAGCATCCTCACGGGACTAGCGGCAGAGACCCAGTACTTC
>TRBV29-1|-|-|TRBJ2-2
CSVGNSAANTEELSF
TGCAGCGTTGGGAATAGCGCGGCGAACACCGAGGAGCTGTCTTTT
>TRBV11-2|-|-|TRBJ2-1
CASSLDASGRSLFF
TGTGCCAGCAGCTTAGATGCTAGTGGAAGGTCTCTGTTCTTC
>TRBV11-2|-|-|TRBJ2-1
CASITSAVSKNIQFF
TGTGCCAGCATCACTTCGGCGGTATCCAAAAACATTCAGTTCTTC
>TRBV5-1|TRBD1|few|TRBJ1-1
CASRLTGTGRGNTEAFF
TGCGCCAGCAGACTGACCGGGACAGGGAGGGGGAACACTGAAGCTTTCTTT
>TRBV10-2|-|-|TRBJ2-7
CSSSESHEKYF
TGCTCCAGCAGTGAGTCCCACGAGAAGTACTTC
>TRBV11-1|-|-|TRBJ2-7
CVSKGKRSFEQYF
TGTGTCAGCAAGGGGAAGCGATCCTTCGAGCAGTACTTC
>TRBV11-1|TRBD2|-|TRBJ2-1
CTSSPWGLAGVGEQFF
TGTACTAGCAGCCCCTGGGGACTAGCGGGAGTCGGGGAGCAGTTCTTC
>TRBV5-1|-|-|TRBJ2-2
CASNLAGRALDGELFF
TGCGCCAGCAACTTGGCGGGTAGGGCCCTTGACGGGGAGCTGTTTTTT
>TRBV11-3|-|-|TRBJ2-1
CASSPLLADSNEQFF
TGTGCCAGCAGCCCCCTCCTTGCTGATAGCAATGAGCAGTTCTTC
>TRBV6-5|-|-|TRBJ2-2
CASSCQDAGELFF
TGTGCCAGCAGTTGCCAGGACGCGGGGGAGCTGTTTTTT
>TRBV27|TRBD2|-|TRBJ2-3
CASRTGTSGRDMQYF
TGTGCCAGCAGAACAGGGACTAGCGGGAGAGATATGCAGTATTTT
>TRBV12-5|-|-|TRBJ2-3
CGSVVSTSTDTQYF
TGTGGTAGTGTGGTCTCAACTAGCACAGATACGCAGTATTTT
>TRBV4-2|-|-|TRBJ1-1
CATSQDSRGTTEAFF
TGCGCCACCAGCCAAGATTCGAGGGGGACCACTGAAGCTTTCTTT
>TRBV14|-|-|TRBJ2-3
CASSPGRSDKQYF
TGTGCCAGCAGCCCAGGCAGGTCAGATAAGCAGTATTTT
>TRBV12-3/TRBV12-4|TRBD1|-|TRBJ1-5
CATSTTLGQGNQPQHF
TGTGCCACCAGTACAACTCTGGGACAGGGCAATCAGCCCCAGCATTTT
>TRBV6-1|-|many|TRBJ2-7
CASSERLGTEGYEQYF
TGTGCCAGCAGTGAAAGGTTGGGGACGGAGGGGTACGAGCAGTACTTC
>TRBV11-1|TRBD2|-|TRBJ2-1
CASSLYRSAGGSHNEQLF
TGTGCCAGCAGCTTATACCGCTCCGCGGGAGGATCCCACAATGAGCAGTTATTC
>TRBV5-4|-|once|TRBJ2-3
CASRVVGRHGDTQYF
TGTGCCAGTAGGGTAGTGGGACGTCACGGTGATACGCAGTATTTT
>TRBV6-2/TRBV6-3|-|-|TRBJ2-1
CASRIFRGGGREQVF
TGTGCCAGCCGAATATTCCGAGGGGGAGGACGAGAGCAGGTCTTC
>TRBV5-5|-|-|TRBJ2-5
CASSLGLIGTEYQKTQHF
TGTGCCAGCAGCCTGGGGTTGATCGGGACGGAGTACCAAAAGACCCAGCACTTC
>TRBV11-2|-|once|TRBJ1-4
CASSQYLRGRNEKLFF
TGTGCCAGCAGCCAATATCTTAGGGGACGAAATGAAAAACTGTTTTTT
>TRBV11-2|-|-|TRBJ1-1
CASNLGLNTEAFF
TGTGCCAGCAACTTAGGTCTGAACACTGAAGCATTCTTT
>TRBV9|TRBD1|-|TRBJ1-2
CASSVDLGDRGGYGYTF
TGTGCCAGCAGCGTAGATTTAGGAGACAGGGGTGGGTATGGCTACACCTTC
>TRBV28|-|-|TRBJ2-5
CTSRQEPMRGRETQYF
TGTACCAGCAGGCAGGAGCCCATGAGGGGGAGAGAGACCCAGTACTTC
>TRBV28|-|-|TRBJ2-4
CASSQPDSIAKNILYF
TGTGCTAGCAGTCAACCGGACAGTATAGCCAAAAACATTCTGTACTTC
>TRBV6-2/TRBV6-3|-|-|TRBJ2-1
CASRTRGIGEHFF
TGTGCCAGCAGGACTAGAGGGATCGGTGAGCATTTCTTC
>TRBV4-3|-|-|TRBJ2-1
CASSQDLVGASYNEQFF
TGCGCCAGCAGCCAGGATCTAGTGGGAGCTTCCTACAATGAGCAGTTCTTC
>TRBV10-3|TRBD1|-|TRBJ2-5
CVTRQGTMEAQYF
TGTGTCACCCGACAGGGGACAATGGAGGCCCAGTACTTC
>TRBV2|TRBD2|-|TRBJ2-5
CARSGTSGYQETQYF
TGTGCCAGATCCGGGACTAGCGGATACCAAGAGACCCAGTACTTC
>TRBV11-2|-|once|TRBJ2-2
CANSTDSDTGELFF
TGTGCCAACAGTACAGACTCGGACACTGGGGAGCTGTTTTTT
>TRBV28|TRBD2|-|TRBJ2-1
CANNRVGGLAGDKRLYEQFF
TGTGCCAACAACCGGGTCGGGGGACTAGCGGGAGATAAAAGGTTATATGAGCAGTTCTTC
>TRBV12-3/TRBV12-4|TRBD2|-|TRBJ2-3
CACSPGTRPDRQYF
TGTGCCTGCAGTCCAGGGACTAGACCAGATAGGCAGTATTTT
>TRBV29-1|-|-|TRBJ2-7
CSAITSGTGTPYDEYF
TGCAGCGCCATCACATCTGGGACCGGCACTCCCTACGACGAGTACTTC
>TRBV29-1|-|-|TRBJ2-2
CSVGRWTGELFF
TGCAGCGTCGGAAGGTGGACAGGGGAGCTGTTTTTT
>TRBV15|-|-|TRBJ2-1
CATSRDTVGLSYGEQFF
TGTGCCACCAGCAGAGACACGGTAGGTTTATCTTATGGTGAGCAGTTCTTC
>TRBV5-1|-|-|TRBJ2-3
CGSSLGPDWSTDTQYF
TGCGGCAGCAGCTTGGGACCAGACTGGAGTACAGATACGCAGTATTTT
>TRBV29-1|TRBD2|-|TRBJ2-2
CSVGTSAAKTVELFF
TGTAGCGTTGGGACTAGCGCGGCGAAGACCGTGGAGCTGTTTTTT
>TRBV11-2|-|-|TRBJ2-3
CASSLDPGEISTDTQNF
TGTGCCAGCAGCTTAGATCCGGGGGAGATTAGCACTGATACGCAGAATTTT
>TRBV2|-|many|TRBJ2-1
CASRQNNEQFF
TGTGCCAGCAGGCAGAACAATGAGCAGTTCTTC
>TRBV11-1|-|-|TRBJ2-1
CASSLGGRNEQFF
TGTGCCAGCAGCCTTGGTGGTCGGAATGAGCAGTTCTTC
>TRBV29-1|-|once|TRBJ2-7
CSVVTSGTGTPYEHYF
TGCAGCGTCGTGACATCTGGGACCGGCACTCCCTACGAGCATTACTTC